Here is one T cell receptor beta chain with its context. Its antigen is as yet unknown. These data are taken from a study of OX40 agonist ivuxolimab in advanced cancers. About the study: Participants, around 80% male, averaged roughly 60 years of age, ranging from roughly 23 to 90. Study outcomes and limitations: Low clonal expansion, among the lowest seen, marked partial responders at 0.1-3.0 mg/kg. At 0.1 to 3.0 mg/kg and by week 6, CD4+ and CD8+ T cells in the blood had expanded clonally.

Germline V gene lookup returns CDR1 SGHRS and CDR2 YFSETQ. J was trimmed by 4 bases and V by 5 bases; bases with no gene match: 14. The CDR3 sequence is 17 residues long. With baseline, cycle 4 day 1, and cycle 7 day 1 as timepoints, blood was sampled. Repertoires were generated with immunoSEQ multiplex PCR, while TCRdb's copy carries only in-frame clones and drops some. Found here are 67,000 or so clones, approximately 90% of them singletons; the top ten hold 1.1%. The receptor comes from an adult with an advanced solid tumor such as melanoma, head and neck, liver or kidney cancer. The chain has TRBV5-1 and TRBJ2-2, with TRBD1 matching 7 bases. The specimen was CD4+ or CD8+ T cells sorted from blood, collected in a trial of the OX40 agonist ivuxolimab. The chain's CDR3 is CASRSETGMVGTGELFF. The CDR3 DNA reads TGCGCCAGCAGGAGTGAGACAGGGATGGTGGGCACCGGGGAGCTGTTTTTT.